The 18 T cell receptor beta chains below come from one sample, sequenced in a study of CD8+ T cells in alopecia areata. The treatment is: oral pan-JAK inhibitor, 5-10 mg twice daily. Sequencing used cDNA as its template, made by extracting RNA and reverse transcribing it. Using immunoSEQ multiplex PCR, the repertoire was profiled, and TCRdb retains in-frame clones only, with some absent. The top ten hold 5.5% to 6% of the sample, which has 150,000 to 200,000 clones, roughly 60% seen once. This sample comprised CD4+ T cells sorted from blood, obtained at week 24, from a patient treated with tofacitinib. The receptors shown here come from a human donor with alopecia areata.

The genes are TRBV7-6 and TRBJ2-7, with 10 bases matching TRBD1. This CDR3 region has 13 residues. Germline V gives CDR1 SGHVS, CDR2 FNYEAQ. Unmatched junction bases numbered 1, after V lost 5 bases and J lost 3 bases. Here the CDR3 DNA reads TGTGCCAGCAGCCGGACAGGGGGCTACGAGCAGTACTTC. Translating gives CASSRTGGYEQYF.

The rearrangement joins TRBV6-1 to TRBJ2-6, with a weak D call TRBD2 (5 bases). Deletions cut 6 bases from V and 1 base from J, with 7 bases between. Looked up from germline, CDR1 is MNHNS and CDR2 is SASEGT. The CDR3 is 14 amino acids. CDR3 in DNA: TGTGCCAGCAGATTAGCGTCTGGGGCCAACGTCCTGACTTTC. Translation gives CASRLASGANVLTF.

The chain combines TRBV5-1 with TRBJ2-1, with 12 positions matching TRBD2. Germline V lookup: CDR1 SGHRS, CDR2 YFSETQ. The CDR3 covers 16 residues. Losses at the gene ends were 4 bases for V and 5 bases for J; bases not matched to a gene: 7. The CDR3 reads CASSLRLAGDHNEQFF. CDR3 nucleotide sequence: TGCGCCAGCAGCCTGCGACTAGCGGGGGATCACAATGAGCAGTTCTTC. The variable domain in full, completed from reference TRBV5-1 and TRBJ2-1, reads KAGVTQTPRYLIKTRGQQVTLSCSPISGHRSVSWYQQTPGQGLQFLFEYFSETQRNKGNFPGRFSGRQFSNSRSEMNVSTLELGDSALYLCASSLRLAGDHNEQFFGPGTRLTVL.

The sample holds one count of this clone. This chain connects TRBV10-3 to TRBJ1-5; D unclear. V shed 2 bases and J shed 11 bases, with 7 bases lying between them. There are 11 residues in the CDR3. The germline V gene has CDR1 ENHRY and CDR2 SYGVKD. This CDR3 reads CAISEGQAQHF. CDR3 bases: TGTGCCATCAGTGAGGGGCAGGCCCAGCATTTT.

The CDR3 loop is CASRRTGQETQYF. In nucleotides, the CDR3 is TGTGCCAGCCGACGGACGGGACAAGAGACCCAGTACTTC. The chain recombines TRBV27 with TRBJ2-5; D might be TRBD2 (5 bases). Per the germline V gene, CDR1 is MNHEY and CDR2 is SMNVEV (reference sequence). V lost 8 bases and J lost 2, with 12 bases in between. CDR3 size: 13 residues.

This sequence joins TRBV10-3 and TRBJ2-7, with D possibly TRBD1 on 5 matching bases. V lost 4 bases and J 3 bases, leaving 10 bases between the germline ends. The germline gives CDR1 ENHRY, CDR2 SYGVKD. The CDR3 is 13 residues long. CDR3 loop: CAISGTGGYEQYF. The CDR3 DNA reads TGTGCCATCAGTGGTACAGGCGGCTACGAGCAGTACTTC.

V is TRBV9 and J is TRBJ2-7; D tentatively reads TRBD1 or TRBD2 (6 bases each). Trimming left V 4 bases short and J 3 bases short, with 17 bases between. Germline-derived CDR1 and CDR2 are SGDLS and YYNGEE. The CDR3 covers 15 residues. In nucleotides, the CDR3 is TGTGCCAGCAGCCCGAGGGGGGACGGGATCTACGAGCAGTACTTC. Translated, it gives CASSPRGDGIYEQYF.

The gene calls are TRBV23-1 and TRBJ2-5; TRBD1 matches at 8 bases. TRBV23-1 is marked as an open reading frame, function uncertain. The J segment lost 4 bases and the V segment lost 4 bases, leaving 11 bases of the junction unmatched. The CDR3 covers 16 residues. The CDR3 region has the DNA TGCGCCAGCAGTCTTTTTTTGGGACAGGATCCAGAGACCCAGTACTTC. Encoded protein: CASSLFLGQDPETQYF.

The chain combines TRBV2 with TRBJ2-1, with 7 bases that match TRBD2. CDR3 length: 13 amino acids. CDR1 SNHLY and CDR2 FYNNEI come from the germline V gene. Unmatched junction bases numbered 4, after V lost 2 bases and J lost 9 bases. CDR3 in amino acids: CASSESREGEQFF. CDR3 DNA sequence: TGTGCCAGCAGTGAAAGTAGGGAGGGTGAGCAGTTCTTC. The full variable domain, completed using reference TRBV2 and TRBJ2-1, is EPEVTQTPSHQVTQMGQEVILRCVPISNHLYFYWYRQILGQKVEFLVSFYNNEISEKSEIFDDQFSVERPDGSNFTLKIRSTKLEDSAMYFCASSESREGEQFFGPGTRLTVL.

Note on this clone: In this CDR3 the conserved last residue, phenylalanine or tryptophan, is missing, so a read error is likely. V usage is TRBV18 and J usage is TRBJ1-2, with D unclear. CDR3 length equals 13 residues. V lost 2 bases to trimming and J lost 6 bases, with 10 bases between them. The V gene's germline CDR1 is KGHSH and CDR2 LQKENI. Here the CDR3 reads CASSPLPRDGYTL. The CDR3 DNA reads TGTGCCAGCTCACCATTACCTAGGGATGGCTACACCCTC.

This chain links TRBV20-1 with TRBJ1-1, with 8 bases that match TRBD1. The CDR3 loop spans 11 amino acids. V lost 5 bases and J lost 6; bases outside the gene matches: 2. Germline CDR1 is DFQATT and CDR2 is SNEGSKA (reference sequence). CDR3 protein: CSAEQGAEAFF. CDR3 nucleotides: TGCAGTGCTGAACAGGGGGCTGAAGCTTTCTTT.

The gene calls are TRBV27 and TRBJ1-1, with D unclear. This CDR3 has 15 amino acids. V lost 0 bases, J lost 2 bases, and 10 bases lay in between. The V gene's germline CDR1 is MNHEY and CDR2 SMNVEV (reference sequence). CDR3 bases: TGTGCCAGCAGTTTATCGAGCCGGGAAAACACTGAAGCTTTCTTT. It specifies CASSLSSRENTEAFF.

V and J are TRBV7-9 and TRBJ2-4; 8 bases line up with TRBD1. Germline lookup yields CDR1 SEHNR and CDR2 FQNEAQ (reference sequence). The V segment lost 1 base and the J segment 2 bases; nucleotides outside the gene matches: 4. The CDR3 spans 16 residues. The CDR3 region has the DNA TGTGCCAGCAGCTTAGGAGGACAGGGAACCAAAAACATTCAGTACTTC. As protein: CASSLGGQGTKNIQYF.

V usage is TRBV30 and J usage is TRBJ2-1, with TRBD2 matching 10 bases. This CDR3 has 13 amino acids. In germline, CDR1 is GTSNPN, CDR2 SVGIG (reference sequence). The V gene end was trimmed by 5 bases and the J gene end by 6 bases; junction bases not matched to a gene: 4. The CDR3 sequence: CAWARLAGNEQFF. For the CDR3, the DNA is TGTGCCTGGGCGAGACTAGCGGGCAATGAGCAGTTCTTC.

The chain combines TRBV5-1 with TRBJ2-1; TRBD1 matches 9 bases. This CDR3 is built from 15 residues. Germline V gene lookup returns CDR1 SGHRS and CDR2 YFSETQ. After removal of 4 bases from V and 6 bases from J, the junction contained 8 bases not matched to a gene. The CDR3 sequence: CASSLGDRDPNEQFF. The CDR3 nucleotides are TGCGCCAGCAGCCTCGGGGACAGGGATCCCAATGAGCAGTTCTTC.

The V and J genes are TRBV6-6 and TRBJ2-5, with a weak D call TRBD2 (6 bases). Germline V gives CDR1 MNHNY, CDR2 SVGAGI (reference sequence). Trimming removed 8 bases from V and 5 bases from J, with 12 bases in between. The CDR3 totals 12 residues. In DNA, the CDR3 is TGTGCCAGCGGACCCGGAGGGGAGACCCAGTACTTC. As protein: CASGPGGETQYF.

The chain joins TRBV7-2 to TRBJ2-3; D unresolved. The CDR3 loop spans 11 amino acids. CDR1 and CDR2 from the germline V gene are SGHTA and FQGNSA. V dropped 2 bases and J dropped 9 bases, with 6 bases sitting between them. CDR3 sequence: CASSLSNTQYF. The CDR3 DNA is TGTGCCAGCAGCTTATCCAACACGCAGTATTTT.

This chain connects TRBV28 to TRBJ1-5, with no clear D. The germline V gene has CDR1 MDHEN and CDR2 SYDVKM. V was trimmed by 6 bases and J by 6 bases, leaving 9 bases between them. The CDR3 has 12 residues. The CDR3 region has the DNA TGTGCCAGCAGCTTCAGGTCTCAGCCCCAGCATTTT. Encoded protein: CASSFRSQPQHF.